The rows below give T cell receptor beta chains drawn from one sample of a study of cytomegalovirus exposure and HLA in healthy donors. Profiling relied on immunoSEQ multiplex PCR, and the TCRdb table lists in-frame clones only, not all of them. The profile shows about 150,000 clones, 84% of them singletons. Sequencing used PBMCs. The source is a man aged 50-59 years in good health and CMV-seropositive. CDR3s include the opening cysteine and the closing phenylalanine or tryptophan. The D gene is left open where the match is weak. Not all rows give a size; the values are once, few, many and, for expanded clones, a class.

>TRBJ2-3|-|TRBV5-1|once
CASSTTGGTDTQYF
TGCGCCAGCAGCACCACGGGGGGCACAGATACGCAGTATTTT
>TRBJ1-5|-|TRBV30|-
CAWSWSRRNQPQHF
TGTGCCTGGAGTTGGAGTCGGCGCAATCAGCCCCAGCATTTT
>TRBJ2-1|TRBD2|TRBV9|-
CASSTSGTSGKKAYNEQFF
TGTGCCAGCAGCACCTCCGGGACTAGCGGGAAGAAGGCCTACAATGAGCAGTTCTTC
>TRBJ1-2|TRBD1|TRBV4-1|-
CASSQDRGWAYGYTF
TGCGCCAGCAGCCAAGACAGGGGGTGGGCCTATGGCTACACCTTC
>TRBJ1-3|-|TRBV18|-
CASSPAGSSGNTIYF
TGTGCCAGCTCACCTGCAGGGTCCTCTGGAAACACCATATATTTT
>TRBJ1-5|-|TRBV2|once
CASSPTRQAYNQPQHF
TGTGCCAGCAGTCCCACGCGACAGGCCTACAATCAGCCCCAGCATTTT
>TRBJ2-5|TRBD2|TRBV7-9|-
CASTPGTTQETQYF
TGTGCCAGCACCCCTGGGACTACCCAAGAGACCCAGTACTTC
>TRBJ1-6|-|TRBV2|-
CASSDLRVNSPLHF
TGTGCCAGCAGCGACCTCAGGGTTAATTCACCCCTCCACTTT
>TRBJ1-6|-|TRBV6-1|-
CASSSQGRGSPLHF
TGTGCCAGCAGTTCACAGGGAAGGGGATCACCCCTCCACTTT
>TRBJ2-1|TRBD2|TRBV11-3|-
CASSSGGGNEQFF
TGTGCCAGCAGCTCCGGGGGGGGCAATGAGCAGTTCTTC
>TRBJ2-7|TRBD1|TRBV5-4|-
CASSLRASGTGKTEQYF
TGTGCCAGCAGCTTACGAGCTTCCGGGACAGGGAAGACCGAGCAGTACTTC
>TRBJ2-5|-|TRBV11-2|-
CASSRWESETQYF
TGTGCCAGCAGCCGTTGGGAGAGTGAGACCCAGTACTTC
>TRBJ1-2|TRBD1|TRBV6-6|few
CASSPRGTGTAYGYTF
TGTGCCAGCAGCCCCCGGGGGACAGGGACTGCGTATGGCTACACCTTC
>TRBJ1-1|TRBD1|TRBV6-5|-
CASSPTGSRTEAFF
TGTGCCAGCAGTCCGACAGGGTCTCGCACTGAAGCTTTCTTT
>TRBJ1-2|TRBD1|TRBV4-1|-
CASSQDRVDYGYTF
TGCGCCAGCAGCCAGGACAGGGTCGACTATGGCTACACCTTC
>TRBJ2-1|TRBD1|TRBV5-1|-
CASSPGQGIYNEQFF
TGCGCCAGCAGCCCAGGACAGGGGATTTACAATGAGCAGTTCTTC
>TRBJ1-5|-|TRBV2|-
CASSTGDNQPQHF
TGTGCCAGCAGCACCGGGGACAATCAGCCCCAGCATTTT
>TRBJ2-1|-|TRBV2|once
CASSPTNEQFF
TGTGCCAGCAGTCCGACTAATGAGCAGTTCTTC
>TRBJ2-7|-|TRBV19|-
CASSIGLNYEQYF
TGTGCCAGTAGTATAGGACTAAACTACGAGCAGTACTTC
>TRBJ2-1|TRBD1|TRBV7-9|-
CASSLPGQTYNEQFF
TGTGCCAGCAGCTTACCGGGACAGACCTACAATGAGCAGTTCTTC
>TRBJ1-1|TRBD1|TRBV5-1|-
CASSSRTGLSGAFF
TGCGCCAGCAGCTCTCGGACAGGCCTCTCCGGGGCTTTCTTT
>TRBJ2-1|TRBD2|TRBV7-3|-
CASSLMAGAHNEQFF
TGTGCCAGCAGCTTAATGGCGGGAGCCCACAATGAGCAGTTCTTC
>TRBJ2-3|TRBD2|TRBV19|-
CASSKGLAGQYF
TGTGCCAGTAGTAAAGGGCTAGCGGGGCAGTATTTT
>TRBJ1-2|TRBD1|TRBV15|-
CATSKGTGGGYGYTF
TGTGCCACCAGCAAGGGGACAGGGGGTGGCTATGGCTACACCTTC
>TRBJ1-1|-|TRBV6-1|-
CASFPLPQVAFF
TGTGCCAGCTTTCCCCTTCCGCAGGTCGCTTTCTTT
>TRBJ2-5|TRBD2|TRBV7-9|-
CASSPRRAGGETQYF
TGTGCCAGCAGCCCTCGTCGAGCGGGAGGAGAGACCCAGTACTTC
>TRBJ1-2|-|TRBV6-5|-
CASYRSGYTF
TGTGCCAGTTACAGGTCTGGCTACACCTTC